This T cell receptor beta chain stems from a study of blood T cell repertoires in COVID-19. At the level of the study: The study drew acute and convalescent COVID-19 samples from the United States, Italy and Spain. Nucleic acid was either cDNA or gDNA, and it came from T cells, B-cell-depleted T cells, or PBMCs.

Authors' processing steps: Amplification of reference gene primers provided the estimated nucleated cell counts. Sequencing was performed with immunoSEQ multiplex PCR; in TCRdb, only in-frame clones are kept and a portion is missing. V and J calls and clone size follow that table, whereas D and trimming were derived from the DNA. The table lists approximately 160,000 clones, about 79% of them singletons. V lost 0 bases, J lost 4 bases, and 12 bases lay in between. Germline CDR1 GTSNPN, CDR2 SVGIG (reference sequence). The length of the CDR3 is 14 residues. The rearrangement uses TRBV30 and TRBJ1-1; weak D call: TRBD1 (6 bases). This sequence was found in a woman in her forties or fifties in a cohort sampled during active or convalescent COVID-19. The sample comprised peripheral blood. The CDR3 spells CAWSVNRVRTEAFF. The CDR3 coding sequence is TGTGCCTGGAGTGTAAACAGGGTGCGCACTGAAGCTTTCTTT. Full variable domain (rest looked up from reference TRBV30 and TRBJ1-1): SQTIHQWPATLVQPVGSPLSLECTVEGTSNPNLYWYRQAAGRGLQLLFYSVGIGQISSEVPQNLSASRPQDRQFILSSKKLLLSDSGFYLCAWSVNRVRTEAFFGQGTRLTVV.